A single sample gave rise to the 4 T cell receptor beta chains below, sequenced in a study of cytomegalovirus exposure and HLA in healthy donors. The PCR contained 60 Vbeta and 13 Jbeta primers. Sequencing used immunoSEQ multiplex PCR; TCRdb keeps in-frame clones, though not all of them. The sample lists about 120,000 clones; approximately 58% were seen once. The sample consisted of PBMCs. Receptors originate from a woman under 40 in good health and CMV-seronegative.

The table lists this clone with a few counts. The chain joins TRBV6-6 to TRBJ2-1; 9 nucleotides line up with TRBD1. V lost 6 bases and J lost 12; bases outside the gene matches: 9. The CDR3 has 13 amino acids. The V gene's germline CDR1 is MNHNY and CDR2 SVGAGI (reference sequence). DNA of the CDR3: TGTGCCAGCAGCCCTTTACAGGGGGCTAGGCAGTTCTTC. The encoded protein is CASSPLQGARQFF.

The V gene is TRBV29-1, the J gene TRBJ1-2; weak D call: TRBD1 (6 bases). This CDR3 comprises 12 residues. Trimming took off 3 bases at V and 4 bases at J, with 9 bases between the two ends. Germline V gene data show CDR1 as SQVTM and CDR2 as ANQGSEA. CDR3 sequence: CSVDKGGYGYTF. In nucleotides, the CDR3 is TGCAGCGTTGATAAAGGGGGCTATGGCTACACCTTC.

This clone was observed a few times. This chain uses TRBV6-5 with TRBJ2-7; TRBD1 might be the D (6 bases). CDR3 size: 12 residues. V lost 11 bases, J lost 1 base, and 12 bases lay in between. The V gene's germline CDR1 is MNHEY and CDR2 SVGAGI. For the CDR3, the DNA is TGTGCCGTGATGGGGGCGTCCTACGAGCAGTACTTC. Translation: CAVMGASYEQYF.

This clone turned up a few times. CDR3 sequence reads: CASSTGQGQRTNEKLFF. The DNA of the CDR3 is TGCGCCAGCAGTACGGGACAGGGTCAGCGAACTAATGAAAAACTGTTTTTT. The chain employs TRBV5-1 and TRBJ1-4; 9 bases agree with TRBD1. The CDR3 is 17 residues long. J lost 1 base, V lost 5 bases, and 9 bases had no gene match. From germline, CDR1 is SGHRS and CDR2 YFSETQ.